The 10 T cell receptor beta chains below all came from one sample that was sequenced in a study of blood T cell repertoires in COVID-19. Sequenced by immunoSEQ multiplex PCR; TCRdb stores in-frame clones only, minus some. The data hold almost 400,000 clones, with 88% observed a single time. Sequenced input: PBMCs or T cells enriched from blood (not recorded which). These receptor sequences come from a woman in her thirties with acute COVID-19.

This clone was seen more than once but under ten times. The chain employs TRBV27 and TRBJ1-2, with 7 positions matching TRBD1. The germline V gene encodes CDR1 MNHEY and CDR2 SMNVEV (reference sequence). Trimming at V came to 0 bases and at J to 5 bases, leaving 0 bases not matched to a gene. This CDR3 has 13 residues. The CDR3 DNA follows: TGTGCCAGCAGTTTATCACAGGGGTATGGCTACACCTTC. Amino acid sequence: CASSLSQGYGYTF.

This clone was found once. The chain carries TRBV10-3 and TRBJ1-5; TRBD1 matches 7 bases. Germline CDR1 is ENHRY and CDR2 is SYGVKD. The V and J ends lost 10 bases and 4 bases, in that order; junction bases with no gene match: 7. The CDR3 length is 13 residues. In nucleotides, the CDR3 is TGTGCCACTCTAGACAGGGAAAATCAGCCCCAGCATTTT. Translated: CATLDRENQPQHF.

The V gene is TRBV18, the J gene TRBJ1-2; D ambiguous. The CDR3 contains 15 residues. V was trimmed by 2 bases and J by 13 bases, leaving 23 bases between them. The germline V gene has CDR1 KGHSH and CDR2 LQKENI. CDR3 DNA sequence: TGTGCCAGCTCACCAAGCATATTCCTCCTCGATTTGAGCACCTTC. It translates to CASSPSIFLLDLSTF.

The CDR3 reads CATSRVGTSGGPQETQYF. The CDR3 DNA reads as TGTGCCACCAGCAGAGTAGGGACTAGCGGGGGGCCGCAAGAGACCCAGTACTTC. The chain carries TRBV15 and TRBJ2-5; 15 bases fit TRBD2. CDR1 is LNHNV, CDR2 YYDKDF, per germline (reference sequence). J gave up 2 bases and V 1 base, and 5 bases lay outside the gene matches. CDR3 size: 18 residues. Supplemented by reference TRBV15 and TRBJ2-5, the full variable domain reads DAMVIQNPRYQVTQFGKPVTLSCSQTLNHNVMYWYQQKSSQAPKLLFHYYDKDFNNEADTPDNFQSRRPNTSFCFLDIRSPGLGDTAMYLCATSRVGTSGGPQETQYFGPGTRLLVL.

The V call is TRBV30, the J call TRBJ1-6; 8 bases line up with TRBD1. Trimming removed 7 bases from V and 6 bases from J; junction bases left unmatched: 8. The length of the CDR3 is 14 residues. Germline CDR1 and CDR2: GTSNPN and SVGIG (reference sequence). The CDR3 sequence: CASDRGKRNSPLHF. CDR3 nucleotide sequence: TGTGCCTCCGACAGGGGTAAGCGTAATTCACCCCTCCACTTT. Using reference TRBV30 and TRBJ1-6 for the parts outside the CDR3, the full variable domain is SQTIHQWPATLVQPVGSPLSLECTVEGTSNPNLYWYRQAAGRGLQLLFYSVGIGQISSEVPQNLSASRPQDRQFILSSKKLLLSDSGFYLCASDRGKRNSPLHFGNGTRLTVT.

The rearrangement links TRBV19 to TRBJ2-1; 10 bases line up with TRBD2. This CDR3 has 17 amino acids. In germline, CDR1 is LNHDA, CDR2 SQIVND (reference sequence). V gave up 6 bases and J gave up 2 bases; unmatched junction bases: 10. The CDR3: CASRTIGSGGTYNEQFF. CDR3 DNA sequence: TGTGCCAGTAGGACTATAGGTAGCGGGGGGACCTACAATGAGCAGTTCTTC.

This clone has a handful of counts. This chain joins TRBV12-3 or TRBV12-4 and TRBJ1-1; 9 nucleotides align to TRBD1. With V trimmed by 7 bases and J by 7 bases, 7 bases remained unmatched. The CDR3 runs 13 residues. CDR3 in DNA: TGTGCCAGCAACTTTGGGACAGGGCTTGAAGCTTTCTTT. Protein: CASNFGTGLEAFF.

The chain links TRBV3-1 (or the pseudogene TRBV3-2) to TRBJ1-1; D remains unclear. The germline V gene has CDR1 LGHDT and CDR2 YNNKEL (reference sequence). This CDR3 spans 14 amino acids. The V end lost 2 bases, the J end lost 1 base, and 8 bases lay between the germline ends. The CDR3 spells CASSQSPRNTEAFF. For the CDR3, the DNA is TGTGCCAGCAGCCAATCCCCGAGGAACACTGAAGCTTTCTTT.

This chain uses TRBV4-3 with TRBJ1-6; 7 nucleotides line up with TRBD1. V gave up 1 base and J gave up 5 bases; unmatched junction bases: 5. Germline lookup yields CDR1 LGHNA and CDR2 YSLEER. This CDR3 has 16 residues. The chain's CDR3 is CASSQGTGVNNSPLHF. As DNA, the CDR3 is TGCGCCAGCAGCCAAGGTACAGGGGTGAATAATTCACCCCTCCACTTT.

This sequence joins TRBV4-3 and TRBJ2-7; D is ambiguous. Germline-derived CDR1 and CDR2 are LGHNA and YSLEER. V lost 0 bases and J lost 0, with 12 bases in between. This CDR3 is built from 16 residues. Written as DNA, the CDR3 is TGCGCCAGCAGCCAAGATTTATCGAGCATCTCCTACGAGCAGTACTTC. Residues: CASSQDLSSISYEQYF.